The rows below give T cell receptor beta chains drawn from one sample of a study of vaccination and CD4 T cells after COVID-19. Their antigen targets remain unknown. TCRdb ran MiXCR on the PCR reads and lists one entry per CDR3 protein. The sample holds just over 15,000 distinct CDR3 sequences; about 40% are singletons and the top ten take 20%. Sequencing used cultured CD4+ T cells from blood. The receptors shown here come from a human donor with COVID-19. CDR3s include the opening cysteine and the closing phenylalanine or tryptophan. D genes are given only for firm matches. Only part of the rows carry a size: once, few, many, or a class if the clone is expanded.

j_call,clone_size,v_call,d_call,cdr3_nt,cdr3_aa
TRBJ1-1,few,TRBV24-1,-,TGTGCCACCAGTTCCTCAAAGCGGGTGAACACTGAAGCTTTCTTT,CATSSSKRVNTEAFF
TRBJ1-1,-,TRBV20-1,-,TGCAGTGCAAGGACAGTGGAGAAAGCTTTCTTT,CSARTVEKAFF
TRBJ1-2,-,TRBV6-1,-,TGTGCCAGCGCCACCGGGCTCGGCGAACGAGGCTACACCTTC,CASATGLGERGYTF
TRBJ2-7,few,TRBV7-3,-,TGTGCCAGCAGCTTAGGCAGGGGCCCCCCCTACGAGCAGTACTTC,CASSLGRGPPYEQYF
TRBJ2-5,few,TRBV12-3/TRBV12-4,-,TGTGCCAGCCTTCGGGACTCCAGAGGAGAGACCCAGTACTTC,CASLRDSRGETQYF
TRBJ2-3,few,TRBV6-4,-,TGTGCCAGCAGTACCAGGGGGGGCACAGATACGCAGTATTTT,CASSTRGGTDTQYF
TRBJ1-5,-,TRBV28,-,TGTGCCAGCAGTTCACAGGGTATCATCCAGCCCCAGCATTTT,CASSSQGIIQPQHF
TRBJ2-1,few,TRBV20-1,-,TGCAGTGCCACAAGCTTTTACAATGAGCAGTTCTTC,CSATSFYNEQFF
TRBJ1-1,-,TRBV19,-,TGTGCCAGTAGTAACAGGGAGCGGATCACTGAAGCTTTCTTT,CASSNRERITEAFF
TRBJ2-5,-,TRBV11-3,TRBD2,TGTGCCAGCAGCTCAGCGGGGGGAGAGACCCAGTACTTC,CASSSAGGETQYF
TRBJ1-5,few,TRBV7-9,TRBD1,TGTGCCAGCAGCGCGACAGGGGGCCGCAATCAGCCCCAGCATTTT,CASSATGGRNQPQHF
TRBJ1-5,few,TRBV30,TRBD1,TGTGCCTGGACAGGGGGCAGCAATCAGCCCCAGCATTTT,CAWTGGSNQPQHF
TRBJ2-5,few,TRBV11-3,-,TGTGCCAGCAGCTTTACAGCGGGCTCCGGTGGGACCCAGTACTTC,CASSFTAGSGGTQYF
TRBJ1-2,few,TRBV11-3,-,TGTGCCAGCACAGCGGGGTATGGCTACACCTTC,CASTAGYGYTF